This T cell receptor (beta chain) was identified in a study of PD-L1 blockade in urothelial cancer. Study summary: Patients previously received 0 to 3 chemotherapy regimens.

Time point noted: pretreatment peripheral blood. Enrolled patients showed locally advanced or metastatic urothelial carcinoma. This CDR3 contains 12 residues. Germline V gene lookup returns CDR1 MNHNY and CDR2 SVGAGI (reference sequence). With 6 bases removed from V and 4 bases from J, the gap between germline ends came to 7 bases. Sequencing used immunoSEQ multiplex PCR; TCRdb keeps in-frame clones, though not all of them. Counted here are some 56,000 clones, 85% occurring once; the ten biggest clones make up less than 20%. The starting material was PBMCs, obtained around atezolizumab (anti-PD-L1) treatment. The clonotype originates from an older man with urothelial cancer. The J gene is TRBJ2-1, the V gene TRBV6-6, with D perhaps matching TRBD1 (5 bases). As DNA, the CDR3 is TGTGCCAGCAGGCAGGGATACAATGAGCAGTTCTTC. As protein: CASRQGYNEQFF.